This entry lists 28 T cell receptor beta chains sequenced from one sample in a study of blood T cell repertoires in COVID-19. The method was immunoSEQ multiplex PCR; TCRdb's version includes in-frame clones alone and lacks a portion of them. This sample has about 240,000 clones, with about 83% found just once. Source material: PBMCs or T cells enriched from blood (not recorded which). The receptors were sampled from a woman between 35 and 50 years old who had been exposed to COVID-19.

The gene calls are TRBV19 and TRBJ2-7; no firm D call. In germline, CDR1 is LNHDA, CDR2 SQIVND (reference sequence). V was cut by 5 bases and J by 2 bases, with 4 bases left in between. The CDR3 is 11 amino acids. The chain's CDR3 is CASSAAYEQYF. The CDR3 bases are TGTGCCAGTAGTGCGGCCTACGAGCAGTACTTC.

This sequence joins TRBV2 and TRBJ1-2; unclear D gene. The germline V gene has CDR1 SNHLY and CDR2 FYNNEI. The V and J ends lost 1 base and 6 bases respectively, with 12 bases between them. This CDR3 has 14 amino acids. CDR3 sequence (DNA): TGTGCCAGCAGTGAAGTGGCAGGAAAAAATGGCTACACCTTC. Protein: CASSEVAGKNGYTF.

The V gene is TRBV15, the J gene TRBJ1-1; D call uncertain. Trimming shortened V by 0 bases and J by 2 bases, and 13 bases separated the two germline ends. The CDR3 is 16 residues long. Germline CDR1 reads LNHNV; CDR2 reads YYDKDF (reference sequence). The CDR3 region is CATSRDPGRANTEAFF. The DNA for the CDR3 is TGTGCCACCAGCAGAGACCCGGGGAGGGCCAACACTGAAGCTTTCTTT.

This chain uses TRBV5-6 with TRBJ1-6; unclear D gene. Germline lookup yields CDR1 SGHDT and CDR2 YYEEEE. V lost 3 bases and J lost 10, with 8 bases in between. This CDR3 is built from 12 residues. The CDR3 protein is CASSSRRSPLHF. The CDR3 DNA follows: TGTGCCAGCAGCTCCCGGCGGTCACCCCTCCACTTT.

The chain joins TRBV3-1 (or the pseudogene TRBV3-2) to TRBJ2-5; 14 nucleotides line up with TRBD2. This CDR3 is 15 amino acids long. Germline values: CDR1 LGHDT, CDR2 YNNKEL (reference sequence). With V trimmed by 3 bases and J by 3 bases, 0 bases remained unmatched. CDR3 loop: CASSQGLAGEETQYF. CDR3 in DNA: TGTGCCAGCAGCCAGGGACTAGCGGGGGAAGAGACCCAGTACTTC.

The chain employs TRBV7-2 and TRBJ2-3; D not certain. Germline assignment: CDR1 SGHTA and CDR2 FQGNSA. There are 13 residues in the CDR3. V was shortened by 1 base and J by 11 bases, with 13 bases between the two germline ends. CDR3 amino acids: CASSLGVGRKQYF. The CDR3 DNA sequence: TGTGCCAGCAGCTTAGGGGTCGGCAGGAAGCAGTATTTT.

The rearrangement uses TRBV4-2 and TRBJ2-7; 11 bases are shared with TRBD2. Trimming cost V 0 bases and J 1 base; bases outside gene matches: 11. CDR3 length: 19 residues. CDR1 LGHNA and CDR2 YNFKEQ come from the germline V gene. CDR3 nucleotide sequence: TGTGCCAGCAGCCAAGAGGAGGATAGCGGGGGGGCTACGTCCTACGAGCAGTACTTC. This codes for CASSQEEDSGGATSYEQYF.

V usage is TRBV4-1 and J usage is TRBJ1-3; no clear D gene. CDR1 is MGHRA, CDR2 YSYEKL, per germline. The V end was cut by 3 bases, the J end by 8 bases, with 14 bases between. This CDR3 is 14 amino acids long. The CDR3: CASSQEGSQDTIYF. CDR3 nucleotides: TGCGCCAGCAGCCAGGAGGGATCTCAGGACACCATATATTTT.

The gene calls are TRBV4-1 and TRBJ2-3; 13 nucleotides agree with TRBD2. Germline CDR1 MGHRA, CDR2 YSYEKL. J gave up 4 bases and V 7 bases, and 5 bases lay outside the gene matches. CDR3 size: 15 residues. In DNA form, the CDR3 reads TGCGCCAGCACCGCTACTAGCGGGGGGGCAGATACGCAGTATTTT. Translation gives CASTATSGGADTQYF.

V gene TRBV15 combines with J gene TRBJ1-3; no definite D call. CDR1 is LNHNV and CDR2 is YYDKDF in the germline V gene (reference sequence). The CDR3 spans 14 residues. V was trimmed by 2 bases and J by 4 bases, leaving 9 bases between them. DNA of the CDR3: TGTGCCACCAGCAGACGGACGGGAGGAAACACCATATATTTT. Translated: CATSRRTGGNTIYF.

As to this clone: The junction differs from germline at one of its ends, possibly a read error. The chain carries TRBV12-3 or TRBV12-4 and TRBJ1-1; TRBD1 agrees at 7 bases. The CDR3 has 12 residues. CDR3 sequence: CASSLGGRGWAF. CDR3 nucleotides: TGTGCCAGCAGTTTAGGAGGCAGGGGGTGGGCCTTT.

The chain employs TRBV28 and TRBJ1-2; 7 nucleotides agree with TRBD1. Germline V lookup: CDR1 MDHEN, CDR2 SYDVKM. With 1 base clipped from V and 8 bases from J, the junction kept 4 bases outside the gene matches. The CDR3 is 13 residues long. DNA for the CDR3: TGTGCCAGCAGTTTATCAACAGGGGTAGGCTACACCTTC. Translation: CASSLSTGVGYTF.

This clone was counted between two and nine times. The V and J genes are TRBV14 and TRBJ1-1; no definite D call. Germline CDR1 SGHDN, CDR2 FVKESK. This CDR3 is built from 15 residues. With 5 bases removed from V and 6 bases from J, the gap between germline ends came to 19 bases. CDR3 DNA sequence: TGTGCCAGCAGCTCACCTCGCCGGACTAGGGCTGAAGCTTTCTTT. This codes for CASSSPRRTRAEAFF.

The genes are TRBV5-1 and TRBJ1-1; D may be TRBD1 (5 bases). The CDR3 totals 16 residues. Per germline, CDR1 SGHRS and CDR2 YFSETQ. Trimming took 1 base from V and 6 from J, leaving 19 bases between them. CDR3 loop: CASSLFEPPGRAEAFF. The CDR3 DNA reads TGCGCCAGCAGCTTGTTCGAGCCTCCAGGGAGGGCTGAAGCTTTCTTT.

This chain uses TRBV6-1 with TRBJ2-5; possibly TRBD1 for D (5 bases). The CDR3 is made up of 15 amino acids. Germline values: CDR1 MNHNS, CDR2 SASEGT. The V end was cut by 2 bases, the J end by 5 bases, with 15 bases between. CDR3 loop: CASSEMGQGVETQYF. The DNA of the CDR3 is TGTGCCAGCAGTGAAATGGGTCAGGGTGTGGAGACCCAGTACTTC.

The rearrangement links TRBV20-1 to TRBJ2-3, with a possible D match to TRBD2 (7 bases). Trimming removed 6 bases at V and 9 bases at J, with 13 bases between. Germline V gene data show CDR1 as DFQATT and CDR2 as SNEGSKA (reference sequence). CDR3 length: 11 residues. The CDR3 loop is CSAGGGPTQYF. CDR3 DNA: TGCAGTGCAGGGGGGGGTCCGACGCAGTATTTT.

CDR3 amino acids: CASSIQGDGYTF. The CDR3 DNA sequence: TGCGCCAGCAGCATCCAGGGGGACGGCTACACCTTC. The rearrangement links TRBV5-1 to TRBJ1-2, with TRBD1 matching 7 bases. Germline lookup yields CDR1 SGHRS and CDR2 YFSETQ. V shed 4 bases, J shed 8 bases, and the junction held 5 bases outside the gene matches. This CDR3 is built from 12 residues. Full variable domain (remainder filled in from reference TRBV5-1 and TRBJ1-2): KAGVTQTPRYLIKTRGQQVTLSCSPISGHRSVSWYQQTPGQGLQFLFEYFSETQRNKGNFPGRFSGRQFSNSRSEMNVSTLELGDSALYLCASSIQGDGYTFGSGTRLTVV.

The chain joins TRBV3-1 (or the pseudogene TRBV3-2) to TRBJ2-7, with 9 bases fitting TRBD2. With 4 bases clipped from V and 4 bases from J, the junction kept 11 bases outside the gene matches. This CDR3 is built from 16 residues. Germline assignment: CDR1 LGHDT and CDR2 YNNKEL (reference sequence). CDR3 sequence reads: CASSPRGGGDRYEQYF. The CDR3 region has the DNA TGTGCCAGCAGCCCCCGTGGCGGGGGGGACCGATACGAGCAGTACTTC.

This clone was counted a single time. This chain links TRBV5-4 with TRBJ2-7; 8 bases fit TRBD1. This CDR3 comprises 14 residues. Germline loops: CDR1 SGHNT, CDR2 YYREEE (reference sequence). Trimming removed 4 bases from V and 3 bases from J; junction bases left unmatched: 6. The CDR3 reads CASSAPGQVYEQYF. The CDR3 nucleotides are TGTGCCAGCAGCGCACCGGGACAGGTCTACGAGCAGTACTTC.

The chain links TRBV5-1 to TRBJ2-1; D is unresolved. This CDR3 has 14 amino acids. Germline V gene sequence: CDR1 SGHRS, CDR2 YFSETQ. V dropped 0 bases and J dropped 7 bases, with 11 bases sitting between them. This CDR3 reads CASSLGGFLNEQFF. DNA for the CDR3: TGCGCCAGCAGCTTGGGCGGATTTTTGAATGAGCAGTTCTTC.

This chain joins TRBV19 and TRBJ2-2; D uncertain. V was shortened by 7 bases and J by 5 bases, with 11 bases between the two germline ends. Germline V lookup: CDR1 LNHDA, CDR2 SQIVND (reference sequence). The CDR3 is 13 amino acids. This CDR3 reads CASNYPVTGELFF. The CDR3 DNA is TGTGCCAGTAATTACCCGGTAACCGGGGAGCTGTTTTTT.

The rearrangement links TRBV27 to TRBJ1-5; D is unclear. V gave up 8 bases and J gave up 4 bases, with 15 bases separating them. Germline CDR1 and CDR2: MNHEY and SMNVEV (reference sequence). CDR3 size: 14 residues. The CDR3 loop reads CASARGGENQPQHF. The DNA of the CDR3 is TGTGCCAGCGCCCGAGGCGGGGAGAATCAGCCCCAGCATTTT.

The rearrangement links TRBV6-5 to TRBJ2-2; 9 bases fit TRBD2. CDR1 and CDR2 (germline): MNHEY, SVGAGI. V lost 6 bases to trimming and J lost 3 bases; unmatched junction nucleotides: 5. This CDR3 is 15 amino acids long. CDR3 in DNA: TGTGCCAGCAGCAACAGCGGGAGGTACACCGGGGAGCTGTTTTTT. Amino acids: CASSNSGRYTGELFF.

The chain carries TRBV7-3 and TRBJ2-2; 8 bases are shared with TRBD1. This CDR3 has 15 residues. J gave up 1 base and V 4 bases, and 2 bases lay outside the gene matches. Germline V gene data show CDR1 as SGHTA and CDR2 as FQGTGA. This chain's CDR3 is CASSYGQGNTGELFF. The CDR3 coding sequence is TGTGCCAGCAGCTACGGACAGGGGAACACCGGGGAGCTGTTTTTT. Supplemented by reference TRBV7-3 and TRBJ2-2, the full variable domain reads GAGVSQTPSNKVTEKGKYVELRCDPISGHTALYWYRQSLGQGPEFLIYFQGTGAADDSGLPNDRFFAVRPEGSVSTLKIQRTERGDSAVYLCASSYGQGNTGELFFGEGSRLTVL.

This clone was seen a few times. CDR3 in amino acids: CASSESLLPLHF. The DNA for the CDR3 is TGTGCCAGCAGTGAAAGCTTATTACCCCTCCACTTT. V and J are TRBV2 and TRBJ1-6; the D is unclear. This CDR3 has 12 amino acids. Germline V gene data show CDR1 as SNHLY and CDR2 as FYNNEI. Trimming removed 2 bases from V and 12 bases from J, with 8 bases in between. The full variable domain, rest sourced from reference TRBV2 and TRBJ1-6, is EPEVTQTPSHQVTQMGQEVILRCVPISNHLYFYWYRQILGQKVEFLVSFYNNEISEKSEIFDDQFSVERPDGSNFTLKIRSTKLEDSAMYFCASSESLLPLHFGNGTRLTVT.

The J gene is TRBJ2-5, the V gene TRBV11-1; D perhaps matches TRBD1 (5 bases). Germline CDR1 is SGHAT and CDR2 is FQDESV (reference sequence). V lost 7 bases, J lost 1 base, and 13 bases lay in between. The CDR3 runs to 14 residues. In DNA form, the CDR3 reads TGTGCCAGCACCTATGAGACAGCCCAAGAGACCCAGTACTTC. It translates to CASTYETAQETQYF.

V gene TRBV5-1 combines with J gene TRBJ2-1; D is unclear. V lost 3 bases and J lost 3, with 7 bases in between. From germline, CDR1 is SGHRS and CDR2 YFSETQ. The CDR3 is made up of 13 amino acids. CDR3 bases: TGCGCCAGCAGCTCCACAGACTACAATGAGCAGTTCTTC. Translated: CASSSTDYNEQFF.

This clone was found once. The V and J genes are TRBV9 and TRBJ1-1; D gene unclear. Trimming stripped 0 bases from V and 6 bases from J, with 9 bases between. CDR3 size: 13 residues. From germline, CDR1 is SGDLS and CDR2 YYNGEE. CDR3 region: CASSVEGGPEAFF. DNA for the CDR3: TGTGCCAGCAGCGTAGAAGGCGGTCCTGAAGCTTTCTTT. The variable domain in full, completed from reference TRBV9 and TRBJ1-1, reads DSGVTQTPKHLITATGQRVTLRCSPRSGDLSVYWYQQSLDQGLQFLIQYYNGEERAKGNILERFSAQQFPDLHSELNLSSLELGDSALYFCASSVEGGPEAFFGQGTRLTVV.